These 24 T cell receptor beta chains came from one sample sequenced in a study of shared clonotypes between healthy human individuals. Sequenced by immunoSEQ multiplex PCR; TCRdb stores in-frame clones only, minus some. This table holds some 1.1 million clones, around 77% found once. The sequenced sample was memory CD4+ T cells from PBMCs. This sample's subset: CD45RA-negative fraction. The receptors derive from a young man in good health. Some clones in this sample may be carry-over from other donors' samples.

The sample holds one count of this clone. The chain combines TRBV27 with TRBJ2-1; 11 nucleotides line up with TRBD2. V lost 7 bases and J lost 4; bases outside the gene matches: 3. The CDR3 loop spans 14 amino acids. Germline assignment: CDR1 MNHEY and CDR2 SMNVEV (reference sequence). The CDR3 sequence: CASIAGGNYNEQFF. The CDR3 DNA reads TGTGCCAGCATAGCGGGAGGGAATTACAATGAGCAGTTCTTC.

This clone was detected a few times. This sequence joins TRBV28 and TRBJ1-1; D uncertain. The CDR3 sequence is 13 residues long. The V gene's germline CDR1 is MDHEN and CDR2 SYDVKM. The V end lost 4 bases, the J end lost 11 bases, and 17 bases lay between the germline ends. CDR3 bases: TGTGCCAGCAGTTCTGAGGCTGTCTCTTTCGCTTTCTTT. Amino acid sequence: CASSSEAVSFAFF. The complete variable domain, with remaining parts taken from reference TRBV28 and TRBJ1-1, reads DVKVTQSSRYLVKRTGEKVFLECVQDMDHENMFWYRQDPGLGLRLIYFSYDVKMKEKGDIPEGYSVSREKKERFSLILESASTNQTSMYLCASSSEAVSFAFFGQGTRLTVV.

The chain couples TRBV14 to TRBJ2-7; D remains unclear. V was shortened by 3 bases and J by 3 bases, with 3 bases between the two germline ends. The CDR3 covers 11 residues. Per germline, CDR1 SGHDN and CDR2 FVKESK. CDR3 sequence reads: CASSHGYEQYF. CDR3 DNA sequence: TGTGCCAGCAGCCACGGCTACGAGCAGTACTTC.

A word on this clone: A much larger clone is a single base away; this may be a read error. Other DNA sequences in the sample encode the same CDR3. This chain's CDR3 is CASSSWASTDTQYF. The CDR3 nucleotides are TGTGCCAGCAGCTCTTGGGCTAGCACAGATACGCAGTATTTT. The rearrangement joins TRBV7-2 to TRBJ2-3; no firm D call. Trimming pared 4 bases from V and 0 bases from J, leaving 8 bases between. This CDR3 region has 14 residues. The germline V gene has CDR1 SGHTA and CDR2 FQGNSA.

V usage is TRBV2 and J usage is TRBJ1-1; no clear D. Trimming stripped 4 bases from V and 3 bases from J, with 12 bases between. CDR3 size: 14 residues. In germline, CDR1 is SNHLY, CDR2 FYNNEI. CDR3 sequence (DNA): TGTGCCAGCAGTGTCGCGTGGAAGGACACTGAAGCTTTCTTT. This codes for CASSVAWKDTEAFF.

This clone showed up many times. The V gene is TRBV9, the J gene TRBJ2-1, with 11 bases identical to TRBD2. The CDR3 totals 15 residues. V lost 3 bases to trimming and J lost 6 bases; unmatched junction nucleotides: 5. CDR1 and CDR2 (germline): SGDLS, YYNGEE. The CDR3 here is CASSATSGKVNEQFF. CDR3 DNA: TGTGCCAGCAGCGCGACTAGCGGGAAAGTCAATGAGCAGTTCTTC.

The gene calls are TRBV28 and TRBJ1-2; no reliable D call. CDR3 length equals 17 residues. Trimming shortened V by 3 bases and J by 4 bases, and 21 bases separated the two germline ends. Germline V gives CDR1 MDHEN, CDR2 SYDVKM. The DNA for the CDR3 is TGTGCCAGCAGTTTGATTCAAGAGACCCGTAAGTTCTATGGCTACACCTTC. Amino acid sequence: CASSLIQETRKFYGYTF.

With regard to this clone: The junction shows a germline mismatch at one end, possibly a read error. At the DNA level, this CDR3 is encoded by other sequences in the same sample as well. The chain couples TRBV7-2 to TRBJ1-2; D is ambiguous. The germline V gene encodes CDR1 SGHTA and CDR2 FQGNSA. This CDR3 has 17 residues. CDR3 amino acids: CASSQDPGFFQVNGYTF. The CDR3 nucleotides read TGTGCTAGCAGCCAAGATCCAGGATTTTTCCAAGTCAATGGCTACACCTTC.

This chain connects TRBV7-6 to TRBJ2-3; D call uncertain. Between the trimmed V and J ends, which lost 4 bases and 0 bases, there was a span of 17 bases. CDR3 length: 17 amino acids. Germline V gene lookup returns CDR1 SGHVS and CDR2 FNYEAQ. The CDR3 nucleotides are TGTGCCAGCAGCTCTCGAAGGGCAGACGCTAGCACAGATACGCAGTATTTT. The encoded protein is CASSSRRADASTDTQYF.

The chain links TRBV7-3 to TRBJ2-3; possible D gene TRBD2, 6 bases. Trimming took 7 bases from V and 6 from J, leaving 20 bases between them. The CDR3 totals 15 residues. Germline CDR1 SGHTA, CDR2 FQGTGA. CDR3 protein: CASTLGASALDTQYF. Here the CDR3 DNA reads TGTGCCAGCACCCTTGGGGCTAGCGCACTGGATACGCAGTATTTT.

The chain recombines TRBV6-6 with TRBJ2-1; no reliable D call. Trimming pared 5 bases from V and 8 bases from J, leaving 7 bases between. Germline CDR1 and CDR2: MNHNY and SVGAGI (reference sequence). This CDR3 is 11 amino acids long. Here the CDR3 reads CASSTLDEQFF. CDR3 sequence (DNA): TGTGCCAGCAGTACCCTCGATGAGCAGTTCTTC.

This chain uses TRBV9 with TRBJ2-7; D is possibly TRBD1 (5 bases). This CDR3 spans 14 amino acids. With 4 bases removed from V and 1 base from J, the gap between germline ends came to 12 bases. Germline V gives CDR1 SGDLS, CDR2 YYNGEE. The CDR3 reads CASSSRPGSYEQYF. CDR3 nucleotides: TGTGCCAGCAGCTCACGACCAGGGTCCTACGAGCAGTACTTC.

This chain uses TRBV9 with TRBJ1-3; possible D gene TRBD1, 6 bases. V gave up 4 bases and J gave up 3 bases, with 11 bases separating them. The CDR3 totals 14 residues. The V gene's germline CDR1 is SGDLS and CDR2 YYNGEE. This chain's CDR3 is CASSSTGFGNTIYF. Written as DNA, the CDR3 is TGTGCCAGCAGCTCCACAGGGTTTGGAAACACCATATATTTT.

Comments on this clone: This likely came from a read error, as a far larger clone is one base away. The sample holds other DNA sequences that translate to the same CDR3. The V gene is TRBV5-1, the J gene TRBJ2-7, with 11 bases matching TRBD1. The CDR3 extends over 14 amino acids. Per the germline V gene, CDR1 is SGHRS and CDR2 is YFSETQ. The V and J ends lost 0 bases and 5 bases, in that order; junction bases with no gene match: 1. This CDR3 reads CASSLGTGGHEQYF. The CDR3, as DNA: TGCGCCAGCAGCTTGGGGACAGGGGGCCACGAGCAGTACTTC.

This chain connects TRBV5-1 to TRBJ2-3; D ambiguous. Trimming left V 0 bases short and J 2 bases short, with 7 bases between. There are 14 residues in the CDR3. Germline-derived CDR1 and CDR2 are SGHRS and YFSETQ. The CDR3 is CASSLGRPTDTQYF. The CDR3 DNA sequence: TGCGCCAGCAGCTTGGGACGCCCCACAGATACGCAGTATTTT.

The V gene is TRBV7-2, the J gene TRBJ2-3; no clear D. The CDR3 is made up of 14 amino acids. Germline V CDR1 and CDR2: SGHTA, FQGNSA. The V gene lost 3 bases and the J gene lost 5 bases, with 12 bases spanning the gap. The CDR3 DNA follows: TGTGCCAGCAGCTTGATGATCGGCGGAGATACGCAGTATTTT. The encoded protein is CASSLMIGGDTQYF.

This clone came up a few times. The chain links TRBV7-9 to TRBJ1-1, with 7 bases matching TRBD1. With V trimmed by 11 bases and J by 5 bases, 11 bases remained unmatched. The CDR3 is 13 amino acids. Germline CDR1 reads SEHNR; CDR2 reads FQNEAQ (reference sequence). The chain's CDR3 is CAGGRQGGTEAFF. Here the CDR3 DNA reads TGTGCCGGGGGGCGACAGGGAGGGACTGAAGCTTTCTTT.

The chain uses TRBV19 and TRBJ2-6; D gene uncertain. Between the trimmed V and J ends, which lost 4 bases and 0 bases, there was a span of 10 bases. Germline values: CDR1 LNHDA, CDR2 SQIVND (reference sequence). The CDR3 totals 16 residues. CDR3 DNA: TGTGCCAGTAGTAGGAAACAGCCCTCTGGGGCCAACGTCCTGACTTTC. This codes for CASSRKQPSGANVLTF.

In the case of this clone: The same CDR3 also results from other DNA sequences found in this sample. This chain joins TRBV5-1 and TRBJ2-5; 10 nucleotides agree with TRBD1. The junction had 2 bases not matched to a gene; V was cut back by 1 base and J by 2 bases. This CDR3 is 15 amino acids long. Germline CDR1 and CDR2: SGHRS and YFSETQ. The CDR3, as DNA: TGCGCCAGCAGCTTGTTGGGACAGGGGCAAGAGACCCAGTACTTC. This sequence encodes CASSLLGQGQETQYF.

This clone was observed once. A read error likely explains this, since a far larger clone differs by one base. In the same sample, other DNA sequences code for this CDR3. The rearrangement links TRBV2 to TRBJ2-1, with D possibly being TRBD2 (6 bases). The CDR3 runs 15 residues. Germline assignment: CDR1 SNHLY and CDR2 FYNNEI. Here the CDR3 DNA reads TGCGCCACCCCAAGCGGGCCAGGCACTCGGGGTGAGCAGTTCTTC. This codes for CATPSGPGTRGEQFF.

This clone has just a few counts. The chain joins TRBV4-3 to TRBJ2-1, with D tentatively TRBD1 (5 bases). Germline V gives CDR1 LGHNA, CDR2 YSLEER. V was pared by 0 bases and J by 7 bases, with 13 bases between. The CDR3 has 15 amino acids. CDR3 DNA sequence: TGCGCCAGCAGCCAAGAGGTACAGGCGCGGAATGAGCAGTTCTTC. This sequence encodes CASSQEVQARNEQFF.

This clone occurred once. A much larger clone lies one base from this, so it may be a read error. For the CDR3, the DNA is TGTGCCAGCAGCCCCGGGGGTAGCGGCTACAATGAGCAGTTCTTC. Residues: CASSPGGSGYNEQFF. The rearrangement uses TRBV7-3 and TRBJ2-1; the D gene is possibly TRBD2 (6 bases). The V and J ends lost 5 bases and 3 bases respectively, with 14 bases between them. This CDR3 contains 15 residues. The germline V gene has CDR1 SGHTA and CDR2 FQGTGA.

CDR3 region: CASTRDGGAYGYTF. In DNA, the CDR3 is TGTGCCAGCACTCGGGACGGGGGGGCATATGGCTACACCTTC. The chain has TRBV2 and TRBJ1-2, with a weak D call TRBD1 (6 bases). Germline CDR1 SNHLY, CDR2 FYNNEI. The CDR3 is 14 residues long. V was shortened by 7 bases and J by 5 bases, with 17 bases between the two germline ends. The full variable domain, its missing parts supplied by reference TRBV2 and TRBJ1-2, is EPEVTQTPSHQVTQMGQEVILRCVPISNHLYFYWYRQILGQKVEFLVSFYNNEISEKSEIFDDQFSVERPDGSNFTLKIRSTKLEDSAMYFCASTRDGGAYGYTFGSGTRLTVV.

V is TRBV19 and J is TRBJ2-3; TRBD2 aligns across 8 bases. V shed 3 bases, J shed 0 bases, and the junction held 5 bases outside the gene matches. This CDR3 comprises 16 residues. Germline V lookup: CDR1 LNHDA, CDR2 SQIVND (reference sequence). Here the CDR3 reads CASSIRGLVSTDTQYF. CDR3 sequence (DNA): TGTGCCAGTAGTATCCGGGGACTAGTTAGCACAGATACGCAGTATTTT.